Below are 16 T cell receptor beta chains sequenced from a single sample in a study of OX40 agonist ivuxolimab in advanced cancers. Libraries were prepared by immunoSEQ multiplex PCR; TCRdb keeps only in-frame clonotypes and omits some of them. The sample includes 40,000 or so clones, around 89% of them seen just once. The source material was CD4+ or CD8+ T cells sorted from blood, sampled in a trial of the OX40 agonist ivuxolimab. The receptors here all came from an adult with an advanced solid tumor such as melanoma, head and neck, liver or kidney cancer.

This clone was picked up one time. The V and J genes are TRBV5-1 and TRBJ1-1, with 8 bases that match TRBD1. The V gene's germline CDR1 is SGHRS and CDR2 YFSETQ. CDR3 length: 13 residues. V lost 2 bases to trimming and J lost 4 bases; unmatched junction nucleotides: 1. CDR3 sequence: CASSFTGGTEAFF. The CDR3 coding sequence is TGCGCCAGCAGCTTTACAGGGGGCACTGAAGCTTTCTTT.

This rearrangement joins TRBV6-1 to TRBJ2-7; possibly TRBD2 for D (7 bases). Germline-derived CDR1 and CDR2 are MNHNS and SASEGT. CDR3 length: 13 amino acids. V was clipped by 3 bases and J by 6 bases, with 12 bases between them. The CDR3 region has the DNA TGTGCCAGCAGTGAGCGGGGGCTAGGCGAGCAGTACTTC. Its translation: CASSERGLGEQYF.

This chain joins TRBV18 and TRBJ1-2; D is unresolved. The CDR3 covers 14 residues. Trimming removed 5 bases from V and 6 bases from J, with 16 bases in between. From germline, CDR1 is KGHSH and CDR2 LQKENI. This CDR3 is CASSNPSEGHGYTF. In DNA form, the CDR3 reads TGTGCCAGCTCAAATCCGAGTGAAGGGCATGGCTACACCTTC.

In this sample, this clone turned up once. The J gene is TRBJ1-1, the V gene TRBV6-5; D is unclear. Deletions cut 7 bases from V and 3 bases from J, with 15 bases between. The germline V gene has CDR1 MNHEY and CDR2 SVGAGI. This CDR3 region has 14 residues. The DNA of the CDR3 is TGTGCCAGCACAGAAGGGATATGGGACACTGAAGCTTTCTTT. This sequence encodes CASTEGIWDTEAFF.

Concerning this clone itself: Here the CDR3 omits its conserved ending phenylalanine or tryptophan, so a read error is the likely source. This rearrangement joins TRBV6-6 to TRBJ1-6; 7 positions match TRBD1. V shed 7 bases and J 7 bases; nucleotides not matched to a gene: 7. CDR3 size: 14 residues. CDR1 MNHNY and CDR2 SVGAGI come from the germline V gene (reference sequence). CDR3 nucleotide sequence: TGTGCCAGCAACCAGGGGGGTAAAAATTCACCCCTCCACCTT. This codes for CASNQGGKNSPLHL.

J is TRBJ2-1 and V is TRBV5-6; D is possibly TRBD1 (6 bases). The CDR3 runs to 14 residues. Looked up from germline, CDR1 is SGHDT and CDR2 is YYEEEE. The V end lost 3 bases, the J end lost 7 bases, and 14 bases lay between the germline ends. Here the CDR3 DNA reads TGTGCCAGCAGCTCTGGACAGAGGGGGAATGAGCAGTTCTTC. Its protein is CASSSGQRGNEQFF.

In its sample, this clone was seen a few times. This chain joins TRBV14 and TRBJ1-2; maybe TRBD1 (6 bases). Per the germline V gene, CDR1 is SGHDN and CDR2 is FVKESK. Trimming removed 2 bases from V and 8 bases from J, with 18 bases in between. The CDR3 is 15 amino acids. The CDR3 DNA sequence: TGTGCCAGCAGCCAATTCCTTGGGGGCGCGGGCGGCTACACCTTC. Its translation: CASSQFLGGAGGYTF.

This chain connects TRBV9 to TRBJ1-4; 9 bases are shared with TRBD1. J gave up 10 bases and V 3 bases, and 7 bases lay outside the gene matches. Germline assignment: CDR1 SGDLS and CDR2 YYNGEE. CDR3 length equals 14 residues. As DNA, the CDR3 is TGTGCCAGCAGCGACAGGGGGCCATCAAGAAAACTGTTTTTT. Its protein product is CASSDRGPSRKLFF.

This clone occurred a few times. The V call is TRBV6-5, the J call TRBJ2-7; 7 bases are shared with TRBD1. This CDR3 comprises 12 residues. Germline V gives CDR1 MNHEY, CDR2 SVGAGI. V gave up 5 bases and J gave up 8 bases; unmatched junction bases: 6. The chain's CDR3 is CASSQTGEKQYF. The DNA for the CDR3 is TGTGCCAGCAGTCAAACAGGGGAGAAGCAGTACTTC.

This clone was recorded only once. The chain combines TRBV25-1 with TRBJ2-1; D assignment may be TRBD1 or TRBD2 (6 bases each). Trimming cost V 3 bases and J 9 bases, with 21 bases left between them. Germline assignment: CDR1 MGHDK and CDR2 SYGVNS. The CDR3 is 16 residues long. The CDR3 here is CASSDPRGVGYGEQFF. CDR3 nucleotide sequence: TGTGCCAGCAGTGATCCGAGGGGGGTAGGCTATGGTGAGCAGTTCTTC.

The genes are TRBV6-1 and TRBJ2-7; TRBD1 agrees at 7 bases. The V gene end was trimmed by 0 bases and the J gene end by 2 bases; junction bases not matched to a gene: 4. The CDR3 spans 15 residues. The V gene's germline CDR1 is MNHNS and CDR2 SASEGT. CDR3 in amino acids: CASSEARQGPYEQYF. CDR3 DNA sequence: TGTGCCAGCAGTGAAGCGCGACAGGGACCCTACGAGCAGTACTTC.

This clone was observed a single time. V is TRBV19 and J is TRBJ1-1; D is undetermined. The CDR3 has 17 amino acids. Germline CDR1 and CDR2: LNHDA and SQIVND (reference sequence). Between the trimmed V and J ends, which lost 7 bases and 0 bases, there was a span of 21 bases. CDR3 DNA sequence: TGTGCCAGTATTAGTGGGCCAACGAGAAAGATGAACACTGAAGCTTTCTTT. Translation: CASISGPTRKMNTEAFF.

Remarks on this clone: Here the CDR3 omits its conserved ending phenylalanine or tryptophan, so a read error is the likely source. The chain has TRBV4-1 and TRBJ1-6; no reliable D call. Germline V gene data show CDR1 as MGHRA and CDR2 as YSYEKL. This CDR3 contains 13 residues. V lost 4 bases to trimming and J lost 7 bases, with 8 bases between them. CDR3 in DNA: TGCGCCAGCAGCCGAGGTGTCAATTCACCCCTCCACCTT. Protein product: CASSRGVNSPLHL.

The chain combines TRBV28 with TRBJ2-7, with TRBD1 matching over 7 bases. V lost 3 bases to trimming and J lost 4 bases; unmatched junction nucleotides: 3. The CDR3 is made up of 13 amino acids. Germline V lookup: CDR1 MDHEN, CDR2 SYDVKM. CDR3 bases: TGTGCCAGCAGTTTCCCGGACAGGTACGAGCAGTACTTC. It translates to CASSFPDRYEQYF.

The chain couples TRBV19 to TRBJ1-4, with D unclear. This CDR3 has 13 residues. Trimming cost V 0 bases and J 8 bases, with 7 bases left between them. CDR1 and CDR2 from the germline V gene are LNHDA and SQIVND (reference sequence). DNA of the CDR3: TGTGCCAGTAGTATAGAAGGTTGGGAAAAACTGTTTTTT. Protein sequence: CASSIEGWEKLFF.

The CDR3 loop reads CASSPVNRGTEAFF. CDR3 DNA sequence: TGTGCCAGCAGTCCGGTCAACCGGGGCACTGAAGCTTTCTTT. The chain combines TRBV27 with TRBJ1-1; D not certain. The germline V gene encodes CDR1 MNHEY and CDR2 SMNVEV (reference sequence). The length of the CDR3 is 14 residues. The V gene lost 5 bases and the J gene lost 4 bases, with 14 bases spanning the gap.